These 2 T cell receptor beta chains share one sample of origin, sequenced in a study of blood T cell repertoires in COVID-19. Measured with immunoSEQ multiplex PCR; TCRdb has only the in-frame clones, and not every one. The sample has approximately 250,000 clones; approximately 86% are singletons. Specimen: peripheral blood. The receptors originated from a man in his forties with active or convalescent COVID-19.

This chain uses TRBV4-1 with TRBJ1-5; 8 positions agree with TRBD1. Per the germline V gene, CDR1 is MGHRA and CDR2 is YSYEKL. The CDR3 contains 17 residues. V gave up 2 bases and J gave up 0 bases; unmatched junction bases: 6. The CDR3 loop reads CASSQITGGNSNQPQHF. The CDR3 DNA reads as TGCGCCAGCAGCCAAATAACAGGGGGTAATAGCAATCAGCCCCAGCATTTT.

The chain uses TRBV28 and TRBJ2-3; 9 bases match TRBD2. The germline V gene has CDR1 MDHEN and CDR2 SYDVKM. The trim removed 7 bases at V and 5 bases at J, leaving 4 bases unmatched. CDR3 size: 13 residues. CDR3 sequence reads: CASTGSGRDTQYF. As DNA, the CDR3 is TGTGCCAGCACAGGTAGCGGGAGAGATACGCAGTATTTT.